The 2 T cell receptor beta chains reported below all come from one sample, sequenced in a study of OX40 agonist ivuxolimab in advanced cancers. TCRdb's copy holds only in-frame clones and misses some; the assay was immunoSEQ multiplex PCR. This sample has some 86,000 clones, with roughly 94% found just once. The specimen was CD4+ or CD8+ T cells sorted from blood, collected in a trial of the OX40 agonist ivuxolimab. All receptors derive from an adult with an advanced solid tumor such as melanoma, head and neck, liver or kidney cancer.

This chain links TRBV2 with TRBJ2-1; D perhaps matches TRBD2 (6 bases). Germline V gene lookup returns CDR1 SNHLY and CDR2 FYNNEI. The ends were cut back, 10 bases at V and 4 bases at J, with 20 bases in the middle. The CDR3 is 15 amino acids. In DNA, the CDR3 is TGTGCCACCAACGACCAGACTAGGAAATACAATGAGCAGTTCTTC. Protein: CATNDQTRKYNEQFF. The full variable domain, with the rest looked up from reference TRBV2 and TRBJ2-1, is EPEVTQTPSHQVTQMGQEVILRCVPISNHLYFYWYRQILGQKVEFLVSFYNNEISEKSEIFDDQFSVERPDGSNFTLKIRSTKLEDSAMYFCATNDQTRKYNEQFFGPGTRLTVL.

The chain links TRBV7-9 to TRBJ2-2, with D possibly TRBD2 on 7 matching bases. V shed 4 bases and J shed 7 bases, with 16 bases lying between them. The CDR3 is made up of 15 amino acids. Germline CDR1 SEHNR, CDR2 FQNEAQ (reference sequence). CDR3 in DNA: TGTGCCAGCAGCTACGGACTAGGGGGAATCGGGGAGCTGTTTTTT. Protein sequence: CASSYGLGGIGELFF.